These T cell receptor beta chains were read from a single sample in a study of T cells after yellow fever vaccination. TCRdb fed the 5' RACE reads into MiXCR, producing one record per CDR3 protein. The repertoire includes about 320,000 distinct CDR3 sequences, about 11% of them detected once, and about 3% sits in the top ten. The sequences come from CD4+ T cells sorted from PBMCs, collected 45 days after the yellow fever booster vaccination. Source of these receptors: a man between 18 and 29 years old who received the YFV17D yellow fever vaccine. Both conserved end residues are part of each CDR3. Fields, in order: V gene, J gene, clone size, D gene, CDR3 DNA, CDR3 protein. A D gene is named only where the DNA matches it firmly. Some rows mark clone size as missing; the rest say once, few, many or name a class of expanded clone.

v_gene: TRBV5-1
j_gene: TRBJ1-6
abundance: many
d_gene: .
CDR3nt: TGCGCCAGCAGCGGGAACGGGGCTCGGAATTCACCCCTCCACTTT
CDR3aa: CASSGNGARNSPLHF

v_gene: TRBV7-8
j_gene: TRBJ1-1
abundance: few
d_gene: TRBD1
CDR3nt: TGTGCCAGCAGCTTAGGGACAGGATTGAACACTGAAGCTTTCTTT
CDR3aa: CASSLGTGLNTEAFF

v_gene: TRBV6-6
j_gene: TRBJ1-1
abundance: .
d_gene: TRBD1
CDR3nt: TGTGCCAGCAGCCGCCTACAGGGGGCCACTGAAGCTTTCTTT
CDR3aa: CASSRLQGATEAFF

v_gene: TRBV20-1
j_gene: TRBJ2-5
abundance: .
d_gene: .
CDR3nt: TGCAGTGCTTACCGGGGTGGGGGCCGCCAAGAGACCCAGTACTTC
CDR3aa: CSAYRGGGRQETQYF

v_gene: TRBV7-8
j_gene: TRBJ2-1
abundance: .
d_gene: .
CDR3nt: TGTGCCAGCAGCTTAGGGGGGAGCAATGAGCAGTTCTTC
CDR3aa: CASSLGGSNEQFF

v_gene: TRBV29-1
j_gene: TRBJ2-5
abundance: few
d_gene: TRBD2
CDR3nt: TGCAGCCGTATCGGGGGGGACGGGGAGACCCAGTACTTC
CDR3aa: CSRIGGDGETQYF

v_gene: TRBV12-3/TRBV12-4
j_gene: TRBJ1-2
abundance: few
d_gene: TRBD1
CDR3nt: TGTGCCAGCAGTTATTGGGGGTGGACAGGGGATGACTATGGCTACACCTTC
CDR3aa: CASSYWGWTGDDYGYTF

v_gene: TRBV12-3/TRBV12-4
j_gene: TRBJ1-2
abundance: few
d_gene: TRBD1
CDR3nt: TGTGCCAGCAGCAGGGGGGGAGTGAGATATGGCTACACCTTC
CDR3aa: CASSRGGVRYGYTF

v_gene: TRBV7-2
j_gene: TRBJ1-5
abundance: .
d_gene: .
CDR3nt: TGTGCCAGCAGCTTAGGAGGCAGGGCCTATCAGCCCCAGCATTTT
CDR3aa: CASSLGGRAYQPQHF

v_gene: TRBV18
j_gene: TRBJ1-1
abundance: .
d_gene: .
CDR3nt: TGTGCCAGCTCACCGCAAAGACTCCCAGAGAGTGAAGCTTTCTTT
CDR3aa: CASSPQRLPESEAFF

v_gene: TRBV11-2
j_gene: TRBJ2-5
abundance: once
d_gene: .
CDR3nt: TGTGCCAGCACTCAAGACCCTCAACGTACCCAGTACTTC
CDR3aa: CASTQDPQRTQYF

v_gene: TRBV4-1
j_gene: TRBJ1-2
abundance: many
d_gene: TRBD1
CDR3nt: TGCGCCAGCAGCCAAGATCGAAGGACAGGGAACTATGGCTACACCTTC
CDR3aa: CASSQDRRTGNYGYTF

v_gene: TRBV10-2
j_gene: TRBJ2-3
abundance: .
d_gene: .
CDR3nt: TGCGCCAGCAAACGTGGGATTAGCACAGATACGCAGTATTTT
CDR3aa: CASKRGISTDTQYF

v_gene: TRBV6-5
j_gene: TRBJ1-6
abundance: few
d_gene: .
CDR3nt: TGTGCCAGCAGCGATATAGGCAGTTCACCCCTCCACTTT
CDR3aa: CASSDIGSSPLHF